This entry describes one TCR beta chain. The sample is drawn from a study of blood T cell repertoires in COVID-19. Overall study: Both acute and convalescent COVID-19 samples were obtained from the United States, Italy and Spain. The cDNA or gDNA used as material had been derived from T cells, B-cell-depleted T cells, or PBMCs.

Original methodology: Amplified reference gene primers provided the basis for estimating nucleated cell counts. The repertoire was sequenced with immunoSEQ multiplex PCR; TCRdb's copy has only in-frame clones and lacks some. For V, J and clone size, that table is used; D and trimming come from the DNA. Of about 260,000 clones listed, about nine tenths were seen once; the top ten hold about 10%. CDR1 is SNHLY and CDR2 is FYNNEI in the germline V gene. The CDR3 runs 12 residues. Trimming pared 6 bases from V and 4 bases from J, leaving 9 bases between. The sequence was obtained from a man aged 35-49 years with active or convalescent COVID-19. Sequencing input: peripheral blood. This chain joins TRBV2 and TRBJ1-2; a possible D gene is TRBD1 (5 bases). The CDR3, as DNA: TGTGCCAGCAGAGGGGCCGGCTATGGCTACACCTTC. Its translation is CASRGAGYGYTF.